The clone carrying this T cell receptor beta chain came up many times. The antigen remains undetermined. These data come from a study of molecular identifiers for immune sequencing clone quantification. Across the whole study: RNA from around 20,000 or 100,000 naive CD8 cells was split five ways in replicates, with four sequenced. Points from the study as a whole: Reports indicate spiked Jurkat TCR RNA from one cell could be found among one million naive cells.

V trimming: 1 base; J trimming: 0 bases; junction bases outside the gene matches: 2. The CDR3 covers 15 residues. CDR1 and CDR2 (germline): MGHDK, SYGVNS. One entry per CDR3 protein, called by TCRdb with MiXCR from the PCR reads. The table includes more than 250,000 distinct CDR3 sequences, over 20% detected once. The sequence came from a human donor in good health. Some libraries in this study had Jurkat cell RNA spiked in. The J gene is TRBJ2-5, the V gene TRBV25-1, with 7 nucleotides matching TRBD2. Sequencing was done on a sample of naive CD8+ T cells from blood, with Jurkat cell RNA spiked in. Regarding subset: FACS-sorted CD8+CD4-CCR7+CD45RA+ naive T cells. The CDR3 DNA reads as TGTGCCAGCAGTGAATCCGGGGGGTACCAAGAGACCCAGTACTTC. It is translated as CASSESGGYQETQYF.